The clone carrying this TCR beta chain has only one observation. Its antigen remains unknown. V dropped 4 bases and J dropped 5; count of bases not matched to a gene: 7. Germline V gives CDR1 SQVTM, CDR2 ANQGSEA. CDR3 size: 13 residues. This sample stems from a study of T cell responses to AZD1222 COVID-19 vaccine. Study outcomes and limitations: Following two doses of AZD1222, Spike-specific TCR breadth and depth rose.

Clones were sequenced by immunoSEQ multiplex PCR, and TCRdb holds only the in-frame ones, with some missing. This sample has approximately 130,000 clones; approximately 88% occur once, and the top ten carry roughly 6.1%. The chain uses TRBV29-1 and TRBJ1-1; 7 nucleotides line up with TRBD1. This receptor was obtained from an adult who received the AZD1222 COVID-19 vaccine. The input for sequencing was peripheral blood, taken 28 days after the second AZD1222 dose. CDR3 nucleotide sequence: TGCAGCGTTGCACAGGGGTGGAATACTGAAGCTTTCTTT. As protein: CSVAQGWNTEAFF.